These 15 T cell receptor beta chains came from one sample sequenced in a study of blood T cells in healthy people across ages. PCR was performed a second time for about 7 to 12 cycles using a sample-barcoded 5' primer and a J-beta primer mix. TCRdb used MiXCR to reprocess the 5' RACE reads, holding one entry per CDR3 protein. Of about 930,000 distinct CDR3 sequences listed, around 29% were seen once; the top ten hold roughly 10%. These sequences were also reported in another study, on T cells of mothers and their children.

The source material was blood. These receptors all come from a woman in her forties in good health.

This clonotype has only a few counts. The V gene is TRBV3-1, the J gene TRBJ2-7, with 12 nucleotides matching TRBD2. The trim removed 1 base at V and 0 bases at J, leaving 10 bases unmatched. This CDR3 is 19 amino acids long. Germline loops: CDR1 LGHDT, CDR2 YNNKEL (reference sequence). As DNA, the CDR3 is TGTGCCAGCAGCCAAGGGATGACTAGCGGGGGTCTCAGCTCCTACGAGCAGTACTTC. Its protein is CASSQGMTSGGLSSYEQYF.

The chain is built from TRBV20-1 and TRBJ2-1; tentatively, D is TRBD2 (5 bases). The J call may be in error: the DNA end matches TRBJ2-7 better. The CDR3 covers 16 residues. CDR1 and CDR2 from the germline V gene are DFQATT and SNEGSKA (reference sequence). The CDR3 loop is CSAPRGGGSSYNEQYF. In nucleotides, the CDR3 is TGCAGTGCTCCCCGGGGTGGCGGTAGCTCCTACAATGAGCAGTACTTC.

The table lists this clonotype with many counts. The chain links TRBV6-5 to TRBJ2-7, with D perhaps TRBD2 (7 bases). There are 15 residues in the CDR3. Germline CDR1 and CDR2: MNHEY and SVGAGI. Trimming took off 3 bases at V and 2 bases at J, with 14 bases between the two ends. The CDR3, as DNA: TGTGCCAGCAGTTATGAAGGGGGGGGGGCCTACGAGCAGTACTTC. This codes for CASSYEGGGAYEQYF.

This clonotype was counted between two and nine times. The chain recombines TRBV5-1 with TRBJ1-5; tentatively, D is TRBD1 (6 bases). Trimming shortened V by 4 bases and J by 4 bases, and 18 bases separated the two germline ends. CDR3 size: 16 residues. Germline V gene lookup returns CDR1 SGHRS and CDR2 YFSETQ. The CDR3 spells CASSPTGQEPNQPQHF. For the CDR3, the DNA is TGCGCCAGCAGCCCGACAGGCCAGGAACCAAATCAGCCCCAGCATTTT.

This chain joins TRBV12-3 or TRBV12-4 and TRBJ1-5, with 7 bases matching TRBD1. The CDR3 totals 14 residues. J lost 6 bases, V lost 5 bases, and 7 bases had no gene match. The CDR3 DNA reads TGTGCCAGCAGTCAGGGGGAAGGAATTCAGCCCCAGCATTTT. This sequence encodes CASSQGEGIQPQHF.

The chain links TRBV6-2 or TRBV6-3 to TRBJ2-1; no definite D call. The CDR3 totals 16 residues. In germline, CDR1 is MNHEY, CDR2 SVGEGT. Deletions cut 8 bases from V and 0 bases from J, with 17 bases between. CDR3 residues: CASQMWNLGSYNEQFF. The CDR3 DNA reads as TGTGCCAGCCAGATGTGGAACTTGGGCTCCTACAATGAGCAGTTCTTC.

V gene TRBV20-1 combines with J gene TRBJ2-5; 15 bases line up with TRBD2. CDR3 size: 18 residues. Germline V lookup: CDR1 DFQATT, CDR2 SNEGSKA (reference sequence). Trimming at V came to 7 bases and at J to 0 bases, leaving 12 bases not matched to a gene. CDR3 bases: TGCAGTGGCACGACTCGGACTAGCGGGGGGGCAAACCAAGAGACCCAGTACTTC. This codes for CSGTTRTSGGANQETQYF.

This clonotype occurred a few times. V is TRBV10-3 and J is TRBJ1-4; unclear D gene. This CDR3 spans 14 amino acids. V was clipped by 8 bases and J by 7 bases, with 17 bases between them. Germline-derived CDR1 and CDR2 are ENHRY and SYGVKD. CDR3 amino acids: CAIQNRGRGEKLFF. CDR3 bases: TGTGCCATCCAGAATAGAGGACGGGGTGAAAAACTGTTTTTT.

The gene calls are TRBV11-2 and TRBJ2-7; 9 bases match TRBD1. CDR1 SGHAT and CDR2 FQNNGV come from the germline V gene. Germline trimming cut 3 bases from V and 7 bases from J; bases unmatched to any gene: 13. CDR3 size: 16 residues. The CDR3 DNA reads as TGTGCCAGCAGCTTCCGCTCGGGACAGGGTTCTCGGGAGCAGTACTTC. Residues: CASSFRSGQGSREQYF.

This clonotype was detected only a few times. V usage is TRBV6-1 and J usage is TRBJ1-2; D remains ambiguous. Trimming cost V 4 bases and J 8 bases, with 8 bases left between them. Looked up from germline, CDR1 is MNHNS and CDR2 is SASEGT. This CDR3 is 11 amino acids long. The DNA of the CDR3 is TGTGCCAGCAGTGTCCAAGACGGCTACACCTTC. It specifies CASSVQDGYTF.

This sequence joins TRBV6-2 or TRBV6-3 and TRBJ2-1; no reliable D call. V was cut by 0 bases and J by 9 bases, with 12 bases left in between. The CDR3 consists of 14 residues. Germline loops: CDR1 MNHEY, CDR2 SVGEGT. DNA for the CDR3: TGTGCCAGCAGTTACTCGATGGGTAGCCGTGAGCAGTTCTTC. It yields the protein CASSYSMGSREQFF.

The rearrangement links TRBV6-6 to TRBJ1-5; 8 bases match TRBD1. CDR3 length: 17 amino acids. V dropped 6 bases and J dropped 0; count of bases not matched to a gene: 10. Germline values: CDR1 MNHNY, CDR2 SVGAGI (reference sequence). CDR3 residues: CASRDGTGDYSNQPQHF. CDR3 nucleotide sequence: TGTGCCAGCAGAGACGGGACAGGAGATTATAGCAATCAGCCCCAGCATTTT.

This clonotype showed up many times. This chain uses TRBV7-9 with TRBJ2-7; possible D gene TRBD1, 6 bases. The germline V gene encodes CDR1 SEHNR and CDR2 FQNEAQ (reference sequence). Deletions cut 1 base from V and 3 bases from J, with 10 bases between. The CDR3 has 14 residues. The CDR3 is CASSLEIQGYEQYF. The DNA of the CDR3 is TGTGCCAGCAGCTTAGAAATACAGGGCTACGAGCAGTACTTC.

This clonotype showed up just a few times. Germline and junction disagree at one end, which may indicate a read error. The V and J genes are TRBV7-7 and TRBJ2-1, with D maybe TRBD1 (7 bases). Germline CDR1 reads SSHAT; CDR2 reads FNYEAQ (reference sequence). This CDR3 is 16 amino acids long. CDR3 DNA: TGTGCTAGCAGCTTAGCAGGGGGGTTTTCCTACAATGAGCAGTTCTTC. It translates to CASSLAGGFSYNEQFF.

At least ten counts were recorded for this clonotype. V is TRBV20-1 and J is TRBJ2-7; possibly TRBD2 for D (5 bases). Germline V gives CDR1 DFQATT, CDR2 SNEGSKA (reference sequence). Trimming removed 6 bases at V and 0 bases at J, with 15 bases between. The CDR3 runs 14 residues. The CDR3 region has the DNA TGCAGTGCCCATCGTTCTGGGAGCTCCTACGAGCAGTACTTC. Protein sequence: CSAHRSGSSYEQYF.